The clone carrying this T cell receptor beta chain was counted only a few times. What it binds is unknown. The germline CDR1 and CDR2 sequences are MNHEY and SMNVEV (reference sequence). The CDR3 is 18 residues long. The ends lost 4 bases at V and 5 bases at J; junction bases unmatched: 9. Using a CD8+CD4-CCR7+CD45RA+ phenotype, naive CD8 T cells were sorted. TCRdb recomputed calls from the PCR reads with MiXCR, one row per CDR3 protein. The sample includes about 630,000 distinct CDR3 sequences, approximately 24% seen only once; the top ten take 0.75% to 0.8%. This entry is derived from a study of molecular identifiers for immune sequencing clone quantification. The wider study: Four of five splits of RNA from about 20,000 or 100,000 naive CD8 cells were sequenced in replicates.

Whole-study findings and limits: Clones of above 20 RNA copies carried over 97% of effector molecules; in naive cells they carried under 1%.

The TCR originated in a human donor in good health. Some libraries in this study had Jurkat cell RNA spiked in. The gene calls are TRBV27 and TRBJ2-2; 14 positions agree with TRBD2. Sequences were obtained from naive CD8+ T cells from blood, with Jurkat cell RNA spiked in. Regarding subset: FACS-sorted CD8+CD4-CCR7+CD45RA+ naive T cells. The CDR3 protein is CASSSDSGLAGETGELFF. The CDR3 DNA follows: TGTGCCAGCAGTTCCGATTCGGGACTAGCGGGAGAGACCGGGGAGCTGTTTTTT.